Presented here are 14 T cell receptor beta chains from one specimen sequenced in a study of cytomegalovirus exposure and HLA in healthy donors. Data came from immunoSEQ multiplex PCR; TCRdb stores just in-frame clones and leaves some out. The data hold about 220,000 clones, with 75% to 95% observed a single time. Material: PBMCs. The receptors originated from a woman aged 18-29 years in good health and CMV-seronegative.

This chain uses TRBV5-1 with TRBJ1-1, with D maybe TRBD1 (5 bases). CDR1 is SGHRS and CDR2 is YFSETQ in the germline V gene. The ends were cut back, 4 bases at V and 5 bases at J, with 15 bases in the middle. The CDR3 totals 14 residues. This chain's CDR3 is CASSTQGTWTEAFF. For the CDR3, the DNA is TGCGCCAGCAGCACCCAGGGCACCTGGACTGAAGCTTTCTTT. Based on the CDR3 plus reference TRBV5-1 and TRBJ1-1, the full variable domain is KAGVTQTPRYLIKTRGQQVTLSCSPISGHRSVSWYQQTPGQGLQFLFEYFSETQRNKGNFPGRFSGRQFSNSRSEMNVSTLELGDSALYLCASSTQGTWTEAFFGQGTRLTVV.

This sequence joins TRBV5-1 and TRBJ1-1; a weak D match, TRBD1 (5 bases). Germline V lookup: CDR1 SGHRS, CDR2 YFSETQ. The CDR3 totals 16 residues. V lost 0 bases, J lost 1 base, and 13 bases lay in between. CDR3 sequence: CASSLALQVGNTEAFF. The CDR3 nucleotides are TGCGCCAGCAGCTTGGCCTTACAGGTAGGGAACACTGAAGCTTTCTTT. Together with reference TRBV5-1 and TRBJ1-1, the CDR3 gives the full variable domain: KAGVTQTPRYLIKTRGQQVTLSCSPISGHRSVSWYQQTPGQGLQFLFEYFSETQRNKGNFPGRFSGRQFSNSRSEMNVSTLELGDSALYLCASSLALQVGNTEAFFGQGTRLTVV.

The genes are TRBV13 and TRBJ2-6, with D hard to call. V was clipped by 5 bases and J by 1 base, with 9 bases between them. From germline, CDR1 is PRHDT and CDR2 FYEKMQ (reference sequence). The CDR3 is 15 amino acids. CDR3 amino acids: CASSDGRSGANVLTF. In nucleotides, the CDR3 is TGTGCCAGCAGCGATGGCAGATCTGGGGCCAACGTCCTGACTTTC.

The genes are TRBV27 and TRBJ1-1; perhaps TRBD1 as D (5 bases). The V and J ends lost 5 bases and 4 bases respectively, with 20 bases between them. The CDR3 extends over 16 amino acids. Germline loops: CDR1 MNHEY, CDR2 SMNVEV (reference sequence). Here the CDR3 DNA reads TGTGCCAGCAGTCCAGCTCATCGGGCGGGGGGCACTGAAGCTTTCTTT. Residues: CASSPAHRAGGTEAFF.

This chain joins TRBV19 and TRBJ1-5; 9 bases are shared with TRBD1. CDR1 and CDR2 from the germline V gene are LNHDA and SQIVND (reference sequence). Unmatched junction bases numbered 6, after V lost 1 base and J lost 5 bases. This CDR3 has 16 amino acids. This CDR3 reads CASSIAGTGNHQPQHF. The CDR3 DNA is TGTGCCAGTAGTATAGCCGGGACAGGGAATCATCAGCCCCAGCATTTT.

The rearrangement joins TRBV11-2 to TRBJ2-1, with D possibly matching TRBD2 (5 bases). V gave up 5 bases and J gave up 4 bases, with 18 bases separating them. CDR3 length equals 16 residues. Germline CDR1 and CDR2: SGHAT and FQNNGV. The CDR3 nucleotides read TGTGCCAGCAGCCCCGGCGGGCTACTACTTTACAATGAGCAGTTCTTC. Residues: CASSPGGLLLYNEQFF.

CDR3 protein: CASSPQGVSYNEQFF. The CDR3 region has the DNA TGTGCCAGCAGCCCTCAGGGGGTTTCCTACAATGAGCAGTTCTTC. The chain has TRBV7-3 and TRBJ2-1; 7 nucleotides line up with TRBD1. Germline loops: CDR1 SGHTA, CDR2 FQGTGA. Trimming at V came to 5 bases and at J to 1 base, leaving 5 bases not matched to a gene. CDR3 length equals 15 residues.

J is TRBJ2-7 and V is TRBV27, with TRBD1 identical over 10 bases. CDR1 MNHEY and CDR2 SMNVEV come from the germline V gene (reference sequence). CDR3 length equals 13 residues. The trim removed 3 bases at V and 7 bases at J, leaving 3 bases unmatched. As DNA, the CDR3 is TGTGCCAGCAGTTTCCGGACAGGGGGTGAGCAGTACTTC. Its protein product is CASSFRTGGEQYF.

The chain employs TRBV6-6 and TRBJ1-5; D perhaps matches TRBD1 (6 bases). This CDR3 spans 14 amino acids. Trimming pared 6 bases from V and 4 bases from J, leaving 13 bases between. CDR1 MNHNY and CDR2 SVGAGI come from the germline V gene (reference sequence). In nucleotides, the CDR3 is TGTGCCAGCAGACGGGACAAGGTAAATCAGCCCCAGCATTTT. Translated, it gives CASRRDKVNQPQHF.

The chain couples TRBV27 to TRBJ2-7; D is perhaps TRBD1 (5 bases). This CDR3 spans 14 amino acids. Trimming removed 6 bases from V and 2 bases from J, with 14 bases in between. Germline CDR1 reads MNHEY; CDR2 reads SMNVEV (reference sequence). In DNA, the CDR3 is TGTGCCAGCAGACTCCCTGGGGCCCCCTACGAGCAGTACTTC. Protein sequence: CASRLPGAPYEQYF.

The chain uses TRBV10-3 and TRBJ2-7; 8 nucleotides align to TRBD1. The germline CDR1 and CDR2 sequences are ENHRY and SYGVKD. Trimming took 8 bases from V and 3 from J; bases not matched to a gene: 6. CDR3 length: 13 amino acids. The CDR3, as DNA: TGTGCCATCGTAGGACAGGGCCACTACGAGCAGTACTTC. Translation gives CAIVGQGHYEQYF.

The J gene is TRBJ2-7, the V gene TRBV5-1, with D possibly matching TRBD1 (5 bases). The CDR3 has 15 residues. Between the trimmed V and J ends, which lost 0 bases and 3 bases, there was a span of 13 bases. The germline CDR1 and CDR2 sequences are SGHRS and YFSETQ. CDR3 in amino acids: CASSLDRAGLYEQYF. The DNA of the CDR3 is TGCGCCAGCAGCTTGGATCGGGCAGGGCTCTACGAGCAGTACTTC. The whole variable domain, remainder taken from reference TRBV5-1 and TRBJ2-7, is KAGVTQTPRYLIKTRGQQVTLSCSPISGHRSVSWYQQTPGQGLQFLFEYFSETQRNKGNFPGRFSGRQFSNSRSEMNVSTLELGDSALYLCASSLDRAGLYEQYFGPGTRLTVT.

The gene calls are TRBV2 and TRBJ1-1; D is uncertain. The CDR3 extends over 14 amino acids. V shed 4 bases and J shed 1 base, with 10 bases lying between them. The germline V gene encodes CDR1 SNHLY and CDR2 FYNNEI. DNA of the CDR3: TGTGCCAGCAGTGTTTCACAGAAGAACACTGAAGCTTTCTTT. Amino acids: CASSVSQKNTEAFF.

The V call is TRBV6-5, the J call TRBJ2-7; D possibly corresponds to TRBD2 (5 bases). With 8 bases removed from V and 4 bases from J, the gap between germline ends came to 18 bases. Germline-derived CDR1 and CDR2 are MNHEY and SVGAGI. The CDR3 length is 14 residues. CDR3: CASVSGSASYEQYF. The CDR3 DNA sequence: TGTGCCAGCGTCTCGGGGTCAGCATCATACGAGCAGTACTTC.